These 5 T cell receptor beta chains share one sample of origin, sequenced in a study of vaccination and CD4 T cells after COVID-19. As to treatment: roughly 10-day PBMC culture with coronavirus spike peptide pools or control peptides (ViraFEST assay). Their recognized antigens are unknown. With the Oncomine TCR Beta short-read assay, DNA from cultured CD4+ T cells was sequenced. TCRdb redid the calling of the PCR reads with MiXCR, one entry per CDR3 protein. The sample has more than 13,000 distinct CDR3 sequences, around 38% seen once. The sample was CD4+ T cells from blood, cultured in vitro. All receptors come from a human donor who had recovered from COVID-19.

This clonotype occurred a few times. V is TRBV25-1 and J is TRBJ2-5; D ambiguous. Germline values: CDR1 MGHDK, CDR2 SYGVNS. The CDR3 length is 13 residues. V was trimmed by 4 bases and J by 1 base, leaving 7 bases between them. The CDR3 DNA follows: TGTGCCAGCAGTGGGCAGTTCCAAGAGACCCAGTACTTC. This codes for CASSGQFQETQYF.

This clonotype was seen a few times. This chain uses TRBV20-1 with TRBJ1-2, with D unclear. V was shortened by 1 base and J by 3 bases, with 9 bases between the two germline ends. The germline CDR1 and CDR2 sequences are DFQATT and SNEGSKA (reference sequence). The CDR3 is 13 amino acids. Written as DNA, the CDR3 is TGCAGTGCTAGAGTGAACCTCCACTATGGCTACACCTTC. This sequence encodes CSARVNLHYGYTF.

Note on this clonotype: One junction end does not reproduce the germline sequence, and a read error may be involved. The rearrangement links TRBV7-7 to TRBJ2-1; perhaps TRBD2 as D (5 bases). CDR1 SSHAT and CDR2 FNYEAQ come from the germline V gene (reference sequence). The CDR3 has 16 amino acids. In nucleotides, the CDR3 is TGTGCTAGCAGCGCCACCCTGACTAAAACCTACAATGAGCAGTTCTTC. The encoded protein is CASSATLTKTYNEQFF.

In this sample, this clonotype turned up a few times. V and J are TRBV2 and TRBJ2-2; no clear D gene. This CDR3 has 15 amino acids. Germline V gene sequence: CDR1 SNHLY, CDR2 FYNNEI. Trimming left V 2 bases short and J 4 bases short, with 11 bases between. This CDR3 is CASSERTQLTGELFF. The CDR3 nucleotides are TGTGCCAGCAGTGAACGAACCCAGCTCACCGGGGAGCTGTTTTTT.

This clonotype was counted between two and nine times. J is TRBJ2-6 and V is TRBV7-3, with D possibly being TRBD2 (6 bases). The CDR3 has 13 residues. Germline V gene sequence: CDR1 SGHTA, CDR2 FQGTGA. Trimming took 5 bases from V and 12 from J, leaving 14 bases between them. Written as DNA, the CDR3 is TGTGCCAGCAGCCCCGTCGTGGGAGGCGTCCTGACTTTC. Translated: CASSPVVGGVLTF.